These T cell receptor beta chains were read from a single sample in a study of blood T cell repertoires in COVID-19. Using immunoSEQ multiplex PCR, the repertoire was profiled, and TCRdb retains in-frame clones only, with some absent. This sample has 150,000 to 200,000 clones, with 90% found just once. The sequenced sample consisted of peripheral blood. The receptors shown here come from a man between 45 and 60 years old with acute or convalescent COVID-19. The CDR3 runs from the conserved cysteine through the conserved F or W. The D gene is left open where the match is weak. Only part of the rows carry a size: once, few, many, or a class if the clone is expanded.

>.|TRBJ2-2|TRBV4-2|15|.
TGTGCCAGCAGCCAGGCGGGGCACATCGCGGGGGAGCTGTTTTTT
CASSQAGHIAGELFF
>.|TRBJ2-1|TRBV9|17|TRBD2
TGTGCCAGCAGCGTGCTCGAAACTAGCGGGAGAGGCAATGAGCAGTTCTTC
CASSVLETSGRGNEQFF
>.|TRBJ2-2|TRBV7-2|15|.
TGTGCCAGCAGCACCCGGACACTGAACACCGGGGAGCTGTTTTTT
CASSTRTLNTGELFF
>.|TRBJ2-2|TRBV3-1/TRBV3-2|14|TRBD1
TGTGCCAGCAGCCAGCAAGGGGGCTCCGGGGAGCTGTTTTTT
CASSQQGGSGELFF
>.|TRBJ2-1|TRBV11-2|12|.
TGTGCCAGCAGCGTGAGAGACAATGAGCAGTTCTTC
CASSVRDNEQFF
>.|TRBJ2-2|TRBV19|14|.
TGTGCCAGTACTGGCCAGGGGAACACCGGGGAGCTGTTTTTT
CASTGQGNTGELFF
>.|TRBJ2-2|TRBV18|13|.
TGTGCCAGCTCCCCCAGGTACACCGGGGAGCTGTTTTTT
CASSPRYTGELFF
>.|TRBJ1-6|TRBV7-6|18|TRBD1
TGTGCCAGCAGCTTGAGTGGGACCCCCGGGACAGATAATTCACCCCTCCACTTT
CASSLSGTPGTDNSPLHF
>.|TRBJ2-4|TRBV21-1|20|.
TGTGCCAGCAGCAAAGTCCGAAGTCCGGGACTCAATTTAGCCAAAAACATTCAGTACTTC
CASSKVRSPGLNLAKNIQYF
>once|TRBJ2-3|TRBV16|14|.
TGTGCCAGCGGCCCCATTAGCCACACAGATACGCAGTATTTT
CASGPISHTDTQYF
>.|TRBJ1-2|TRBV18|17|TRBD1
TGTGCCAGCTCACCACAAGTAACAGGGGAGGCTAACTATGGCTACACCTTC
CASSPQVTGEANYGYTF
>.|TRBJ2-2|TRBV7-6|16|.
TGTGCCAGCAGCCCTTCGGTCGGGGGGAACACCGGGGAGCTGTTTTTT
CASSPSVGGNTGELFF
>.|TRBJ1-1|TRBV30|13|.
TGTGCCTGGAGTTTTAGCATGAACACTGAAGCTTTCTTT
CAWSFSMNTEAFF
>.|TRBJ2-7|TRBV5-5|16|.
TGTGCCAGCAGCTTGGCAATCGCGAGGAGCTCCTACGAGCAGTACTTC
CASSLAIARSSYEQYF
>.|TRBJ2-1|TRBV7-5|18|.
.
CARSLPGVGQGAYNEQFF
>once|TRBJ2-3|TRBV5-1|13|.
TGCGCCAGCCACTCAGGGGACACAGATACGCAGTATTTT
CASHSGDTDTQYF
>.|TRBJ1-2|TRBV6-5|15|TRBD1
TGTGCCAGCAGTTACTCGACAGGGTCGGGCTATGGCTACACCTTC
CASSYSTGSGYGYTF
>.|TRBJ2-3|TRBV11-1|16|.
TGTGCCAGCAGCTACCGACTAGTGCCTAGCACAGATACGCAGTATTTT
CASSYRLVPSTDTQYF
>.|TRBJ2-5|TRBV5-1|18|TRBD2
TGCGCCAGCAGCTGGGAACGACTAGCGGGAGCCCTCCAAGAGACCCAGTACTTC
CASSWERLAGALQETQYF
>few|TRBJ1-2|TRBV27|12|TRBD1
TGTGCCAGCAGTTCGACAGGGCATGGCTACACCTTC
CASSSTGHGYTF
>once|TRBJ2-2|TRBV28|15|TRBD2
TGTGCCAGCAGTCTAGCGGGAGCGGGCACCGGGGAGCTGTTTTTT
CASSLAGAGTGELFF
>.|TRBJ1-1|TRBV19|15|TRBD1
TGTGCCAGTAGTGCCAGACAGGGTCTGAACACTGAAGCTTTCTTT
CASSARQGLNTEAFF
>.|TRBJ2-1|TRBV3-1/TRBV3-2|14|.
TGTGCCAGCAGCTCCAGTGCAGGGGCCCCGCTTGAGTTCTTC
CASSSSAGAPLEFF
>.|TRBJ2-6|TRBV19|16|.
TGTGCCAGTACTTCAAGGCTAGCCTCTGGGGCCAACGTCCTGACTTTC
CASTSRLASGANVLTF
>.|TRBJ1-3|TRBV27|15|.
TGTGCCAGCAGCAGAGGGGTGGGGGCCGGAAACACCATATATTTT
CASSRGVGAGNTIYF
>.|TRBJ1-5|TRBV6-6|15|.
TGTGCCAGCAGGGCCAGGGAGGGCCGGGGTCAGCCCCAGCATTTT
CASRAREGRGQPQHF
>few|TRBJ2-1|TRBV10-3|12|TRBD2
TGTGCCACCGGGACTAGCGACTATGAGCAGTTCTTC
CATGTSDYEQFF
>.|TRBJ2-1|TRBV7-9|16|.
TGTGCCAGCAGCCGTATTGGCACTAGGCGTTACAATGAGCAGTTCTTC
CASSRIGTRRYNEQFF
>.|TRBJ1-2|TRBV6-5|12|TRBD1
TGTGCCAGCAGTTCGACAGGGGCTGGCTACACCTTC
CASSSTGAGYTF
>.|TRBJ2-1|TRBV19|16|TRBD2
TGTGCCAGTAGTATCCCGGGACTAGCGGGAGCTCGTGAGCAGTTCTTC
CASSIPGLAGAREQFF
>.|TRBJ2-1|TRBV29-1|14|TRBD2
TGCAGCGTTGACGGCCTAGCGGTCTACAATGAGCAGTTCTTC
CSVDGLAVYNEQFF
>.|TRBJ1-5|TRBV19|17|.
TGTGCCAGTAGTACCCTGACCGAGGGAAGTGGCAATCAGCCCCAGCATTTT
CASSTLTEGSGNQPQHF
>.|TRBJ1-5|TRBV4-3|18|.
TGCGCCAGCAGCCAAGATACGGTCAGGGGAGGGGTAGTAGGGCCCCAGCATTTT
CASSQDTVRGGVVGPQHF
>.|TRBJ2-2|TRBV11-2|16|TRBD2
TGTGCCAGCAGCTTAGAATCAGCGGGAGTAGGTGGGGAGCTGTTTTTT
CASSLESAGVGGELFF
>.|TRBJ2-3|TRBV9|14|TRBD1
TGTGCCAGCAGGGCCGGGACAGGGGGGGATACGCAGTATTTT
CASRAGTGGDTQYF
>.|TRBJ1-6|TRBV4-1|14|TRBD1
TGCGCCAGCAGCCGGGACAGGTTAAATTCACCCCTCCACTTT
CASSRDRLNSPLHF
>.|TRBJ2-1|TRBV9|14|TRBD1
TGTGCCAGCACCTTGACAGGGATGCTGGATGAGCAGTTCTTC
CASTLTGMLDEQFF
>once|TRBJ1-5|TRBV10-2|15|.
TGCGCCAGCAGTCCCCAGGGGTATAGCAATCAGCCCCAGCATTTT
CASSPQGYSNQPQHF
>.|TRBJ1-2|TRBV5-4|13|.
TGTGCCAGCAGCTTGCCCCGGGTGTCTGGCTACACCTTC
CASSLPRVSGYTF
>.|TRBJ1-2|TRBV4-2|16|.
TGTGCCAGCAGCCAAGATGTAACAGTCTTCAACTATGGCTACACCTTC
CASSQDVTVFNYGYTF
>once|TRBJ2-2|TRBV5-6|13|.
TGTGCCAGCAGCTTGATGGGAGCCGGGGAGCTGTTTTTT
CASSLMGAGELFF
>.|TRBJ2-2|TRBV5-6|16|.
TGTGCCAGCAGCGCACTGAGGGTCCTCTGGACCGGGGAGCTGTTTTTT
CASSALRVLWTGELFF
>.|TRBJ2-5|TRBV11-2|15|TRBD1
TGTGCCAGCAGCCTTCGACAGGGGACGTCGGAGACCCAGTACTTC
CASSLRQGTSETQYF
>.|TRBJ2-7|TRBV4-1|14|.
TGCGCCAGCAGCCACGGAAGGAGCTCCTACGAGCAGTACTTC
CASSHGRSSYEQYF
>.|TRBJ1-5|TRBV28|15|.
TGTGCCAGCAGTTTGCGGGACCGAGACAATCAGCCCCAGCATTTT
CASSLRDRDNQPQHF
>.|TRBJ2-6|TRBV5-4|16|TRBD2
TGTGCCATGGAGGGAGGGGCGTGGTCTGGGGCCAACGTCCTGACTTTC
CAMEGGAWSGANVLTF